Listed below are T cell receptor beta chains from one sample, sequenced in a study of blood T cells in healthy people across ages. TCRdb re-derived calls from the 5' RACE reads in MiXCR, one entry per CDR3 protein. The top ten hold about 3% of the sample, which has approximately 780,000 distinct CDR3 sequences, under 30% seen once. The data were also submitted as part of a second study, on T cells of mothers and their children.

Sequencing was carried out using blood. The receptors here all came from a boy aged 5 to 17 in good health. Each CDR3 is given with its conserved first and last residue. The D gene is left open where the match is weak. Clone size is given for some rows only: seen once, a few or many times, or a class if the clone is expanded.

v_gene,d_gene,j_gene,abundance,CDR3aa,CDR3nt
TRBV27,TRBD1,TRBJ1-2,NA,CASRLGQGRGYTF,TGTGCCAGCAGACTGGGACAGGGGCGAGGCTACACCTTC
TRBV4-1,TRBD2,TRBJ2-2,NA,CASSPTSARNTGELFF,TGCGCCAGCAGCCCTACTAGCGCCCGGAACACCGGGGAGCTGTTTTTT
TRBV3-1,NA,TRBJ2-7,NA,CASSQGGNRFSYEQYF,TGTGCCAGCAGCCAAGGTGGGAACAGATTCTCCTACGAGCAGTACTTC
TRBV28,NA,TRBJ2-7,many,CASSLLGHEQYF,TGTGCCAGCAGTTTATTAGGACACGAGCAGTACTTC
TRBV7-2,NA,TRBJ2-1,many,CASSLRGGTYNEQFF,TGTGCCAGCAGCTTAAGAGGGGGAACTTACAATGAGCAGTTCTTC
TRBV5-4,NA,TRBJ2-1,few,CASSLDQLPYNEQFF,TGTGCCAGCAGCTTGGACCAGCTCCCGTACAATGAGCAGTTCTTC
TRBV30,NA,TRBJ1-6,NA,CAWSVVPLFHSPLHF,TGTGCCTGGAGTGTGGTACCCTTATTCCATTCACCCCTCCACTTT
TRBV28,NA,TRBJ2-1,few,CASSQTGREQFF,TGTGCCAGCAGCCAGACAGGTCGTGAGCAGTTCTTC
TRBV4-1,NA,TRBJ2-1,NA,CASSLKTGAGDNEQFF,TGCGCCAGCAGCCTCAAGACAGGGGCGGGAGACAATGAGCAGTTCTTC
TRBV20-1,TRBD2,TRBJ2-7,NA,CSAPSGGPSYEQYF,TGCAGTGCCCCGTCGGGGGGGCCCTCCTACGAGCAGTACTTC
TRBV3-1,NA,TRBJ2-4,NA,CASSQGYRIQYF,TGTGCCAGCAGCCAAGGTTATAGGATTCAGTACTTC
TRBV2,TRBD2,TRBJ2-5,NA,CASNSGGTNQETQYF,TGTGCCAGCAACAGCGGGGGGACGAACCAAGAGACCCAGTACTTC
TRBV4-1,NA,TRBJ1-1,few,CASSLRGRANTEAFF,TGCGCCAGCAGCCTTAGGGGCAGGGCGAACACTGAAGCTTTCTTT
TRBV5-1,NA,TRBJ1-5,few,CASSVLPQGADQPQHF,TGCGCCAGCAGCGTACTCCCCCAGGGTGCGGATCAGCCCCAGCATTTT
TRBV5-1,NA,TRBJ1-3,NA,CASSPDGSSGNTIYF,TGCGCCAGCAGCCCGGACGGGAGCTCTGGAAACACCATATATTTT
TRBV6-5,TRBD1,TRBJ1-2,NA,CASRTDRGPYGYTF,TGTGCCAGCAGGACGGACAGGGGGCCATATGGCTACACCTTC
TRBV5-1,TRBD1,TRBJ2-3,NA,CASSSSPGQGKTDTQYF,TGCGCCAGCAGTTCATCTCCGGGACAGGGGAAGACAGATACGCAGTATTTT
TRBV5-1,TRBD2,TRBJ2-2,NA,CASASPGLHTGELFF,TGCGCCAGCGCCTCACCGGGACTACACACCGGGGAGCTGTTTTTT
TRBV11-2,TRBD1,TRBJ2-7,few,CASSLDRVMSEQYF,TGTGCCAGCAGCCTAGACAGGGTCATGTCCGAGCAGTACTTC
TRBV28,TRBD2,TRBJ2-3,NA,CASSFPPGGATDTQYF,TGTGCCAGCAGTTTCCCCCCCGGGGGGGCCACAGATACGCAGTATTTT
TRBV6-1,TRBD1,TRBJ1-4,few,CASSEEWTGNEKLFF,TGTGCCAGCAGTGAAGAATGGACAGGGAATGAAAAACTGTTTTTT
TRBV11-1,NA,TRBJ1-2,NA,CASSAGRGGGYTF,TGTGCCAGCAGCGCGGGACGCGGTGGTGGCTACACCTTC
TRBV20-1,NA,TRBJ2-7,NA,CSARGYPYEQYF,TGCAGTGCTAGAGGGTATCCCTACGAGCAGTACTTC
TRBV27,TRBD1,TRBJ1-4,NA,CASSVTGSGEKPFF,TGTGCCAGCAGTGTGACAGGGTCAGGTGAAAAACCGTTTTTT
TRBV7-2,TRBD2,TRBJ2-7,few,CASRSPSGAPSYEQYF,TGTGCCAGCAGGTCCCCAAGCGGGGCGCCCTCCTACGAGCAGTACTTC
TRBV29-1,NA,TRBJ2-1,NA,CSVLYQRLREQFF,TGCAGCGTCCTATACCAGCGCCTTCGGGAGCAGTTCTTC
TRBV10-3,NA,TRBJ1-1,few,CATTRRPEDTEAFF,TGTGCCACCACGAGACGACCGGAAGACACTGAAGCTTTCTTT
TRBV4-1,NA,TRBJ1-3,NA,CASSQDGQGAGNTIYF,TGCGCCAGCAGCCAAGACGGGCAGGGCGCTGGAAACACCATATATTTT
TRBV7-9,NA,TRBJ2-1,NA,CASSPPPRLENEQFF,TGTGCCAGCAGCCCGCCTCCGAGACTAGAGAATGAGCAGTTCTTC
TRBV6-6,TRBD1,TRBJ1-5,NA,CASSYGTGFRQPQHF,TGTGCCAGCAGTTACGGGACAGGGTTTCGGCAGCCCCAGCATTTT
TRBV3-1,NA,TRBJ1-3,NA,CASSRTVGGNTIYF,TGTGCCAGCAGCCGGACAGTGGGAGGAAACACCATATATTTT
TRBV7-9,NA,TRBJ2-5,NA,CASTKGSQNFQETQYF,TGTGCCAGCACTAAGGGGTCACAGAACTTTCAAGAGACCCAGTACTTC
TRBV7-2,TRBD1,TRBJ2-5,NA,CASSGSLTGRETQYF,TGTGCCAGCAGCGGTAGCCTGACAGGGAGAGAGACCCAGTACTTC
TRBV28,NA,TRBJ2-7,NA,CASSLEGILQQYF,TGTGCCAGCAGTTTAGAGGGCATCCTCCAGCAGTACTTC
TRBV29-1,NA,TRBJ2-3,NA,CSVPRGAFTDTQYF,TGCAGCGTCCCTCGGGGGGCTTTCACAGATACGCAGTATTTT
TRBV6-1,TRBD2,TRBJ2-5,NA,CASSGGLAGQETQYF,TGTGCCAGCAGTGGCGGGCTAGCGGGGCAAGAGACCCAGTACTTC
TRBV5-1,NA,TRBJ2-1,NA,CASSRMGDPRTHLDEQFF,TGCGCCAGCAGCCGGATGGGGGATCCAAGGACCCATCTCGATGAGCAGTTCTTC
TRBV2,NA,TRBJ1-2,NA,CASREGVYGYTF,TGTGCCAGCAGAGAGGGGGTGTATGGCTACACCTTC
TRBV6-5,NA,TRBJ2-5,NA,CASSYSAGARQETQYF,TGTGCCAGCAGTTACTCGGCGGGGGCTCGCCAAGAGACCCAGTACTTC
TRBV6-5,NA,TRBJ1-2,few,CASSYGVGVGYTF,TGTGCCAGTAGTTACGGGGTAGGGGTAGGCTACACCTTC
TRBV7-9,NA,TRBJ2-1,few,CASSLPGTKMGNEQFF,TGTGCCAGCAGCTTACCCGGGACAAAAATGGGCAATGAGCAGTTCTTC
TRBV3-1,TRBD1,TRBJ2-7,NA,CASSLGTGEAREQYF,TGTGCCAGCAGCCTAGGGACAGGGGAAGCGCGGGAGCAGTACTTC
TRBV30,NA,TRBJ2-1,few,CAWSYRFNEQFF,TGTGCCTGGAGCTACCGATTCAATGAGCAGTTCTTC
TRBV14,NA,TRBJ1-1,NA,CASSPSHFPDTEAFF,TGTGCCAGCAGCCCTAGTCATTTCCCCGACACTGAAGCTTTCTTT
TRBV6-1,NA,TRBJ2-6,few,CASSETNWGSGANVLTF,TGTGCCAGCAGTGAGACTAACTGGGGGTCTGGGGCCAACGTCCTGACTTTC
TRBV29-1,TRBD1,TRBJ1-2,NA,CSVRTGLEGYTF,TGCAGCGTTAGGACAGGGTTGGAGGGCTACACCTTC